In its sample, the clone carrying this T cell receptor beta chain was seen many times. Its antigen is still unknown. This sample is drawn from a study of molecular identifiers for immune sequencing clone quantification. Findings and limits, study-wide: Spike-in Jurkat TCR RNA from a single cell reportedly registered among around 1 million naive cells. Clones above 20 RNA copies contained over 98% of effector molecules and under 1% of naive molecules.

Bulk TCR library preparation followed previously described methods with listed TCR primers. One entry per CDR3 protein results from TCRdb running MiXCR on the PCR reads. This sample has fewer than 350,000 distinct CDR3 sequences, with about 20% found just once. The germline V and J ends were trimmed by 6 bases and 2 bases, with 4 bases remaining between them. The CDR3 runs to 12 residues. CD8+CD4-CCR7+CD45RA+ cells were sorted as naive CD8 T cells. The clonotype comes from a human donor in good health. Some libraries in this study had Jurkat cell RNA spiked in. The sequenced sample was naive CD8+ T cells from blood, with Jurkat cell RNA spiked in. Stated subset: FACS-sorted CD8+CD4-CCR7+CD45RA+ naive T cells. The rearrangement joins TRBV12-3 or TRBV12-4 to TRBJ2-2; D ambiguous. The CDR3, as DNA: TGTGCCAGCAGCCAAAACACCGGGGAGCTGTTTTTT. It codes for CASSQNTGELFF.